This T cell receptor (beta chain) derives from a study of CD8+ T cells in alopecia areata. Findings and caveats of the study: Having one nonresponder leaves uncertain how baseline CD8+ expansion relates to response. More clonal than normal scalp was lesional scalp, particularly alopecia totalis/universalis.

The V gene's germline CDR1 is SGHRS and CDR2 YFSETQ. The CDR3 loop spans 14 amino acids. Unmatched junction bases numbered 5, after V lost 4 bases and J lost 2 bases. Stated treatment: oral pan-JAK inhibitor, 5-10 mg twice daily. Alopecia areata patients gave lesional scalp punch biopsies and peripheral blood samples. Following RNA extraction, reverse transcription yielded cDNA that acted as the sequencing template. TCRdb's table, derived via immunoSEQ multiplex PCR, lists solely in-frame clones and lacks some. Among around 190,000 clones listed, 64% were seen once. A remark on this clone: Its antigen is not known.

The chain carries TRBV5-1 and TRBJ2-5, with 7 bases lining up with TRBD1. This TCR was recovered from a human donor with alopecia areata. The sequenced sample was CD4+ T cells sorted from blood, obtained at week 4, from a patient treated with tofacitinib. The DNA of the CDR3 is TGCGCCAGCAGCCGGACAGGTGAACAAGAGACCCAGTACTTC. This encodes CASSRTGEQETQYF.